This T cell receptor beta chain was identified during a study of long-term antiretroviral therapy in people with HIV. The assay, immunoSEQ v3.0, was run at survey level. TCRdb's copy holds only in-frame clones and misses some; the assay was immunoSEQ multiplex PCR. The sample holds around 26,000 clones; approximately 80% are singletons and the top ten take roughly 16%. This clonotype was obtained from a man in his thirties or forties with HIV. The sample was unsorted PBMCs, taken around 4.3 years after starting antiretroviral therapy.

In nucleotides, the CDR3 is TGTGCCAGTTCAGGGGACAGGGGCTTAGGAGATACGCAGTATTTT. Its translation: CASSGDRGLGDTQYF. The V gene is TRBV28, the J gene TRBJ2-3, with TRBD1 matching over 10 bases. The J segment lost 5 bases and the V segment lost 9 bases, leaving 11 bases of the junction unmatched. The CDR3 has 15 amino acids. Germline values: CDR1 MDHEN, CDR2 SYDVKM.